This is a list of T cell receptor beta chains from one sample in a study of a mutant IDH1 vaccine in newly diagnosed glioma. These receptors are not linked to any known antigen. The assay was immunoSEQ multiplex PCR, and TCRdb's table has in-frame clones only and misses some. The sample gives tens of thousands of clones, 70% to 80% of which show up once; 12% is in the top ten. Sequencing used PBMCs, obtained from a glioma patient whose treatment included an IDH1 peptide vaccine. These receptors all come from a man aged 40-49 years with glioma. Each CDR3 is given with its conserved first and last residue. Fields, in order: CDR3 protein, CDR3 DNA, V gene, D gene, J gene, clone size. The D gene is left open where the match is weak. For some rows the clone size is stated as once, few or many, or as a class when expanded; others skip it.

CASSRPGGGEKSPLHF,TGCGCCAGCAGCCGCCCTGGGGGGGGAGAGAAATCACCCCTCCACTTT,TRBV4-1,.,TRBJ1-6,.
CASSQTSGRDETQYF,TGTGCCAGCAGCCAAACTAGCGGGAGGGATGAGACCCAGTACTTC,TRBV4-2,TRBD2,TRBJ2-5,.
CSVARTQGFVSGYTF,TGCAGCGTTGCTAGGACACAGGGTTTTGTCAGTGGCTACACCTTC,TRBV29-1,.,TRBJ1-2,.
CASSFTGARNQPQHF,TGTGCCAGCAGCTTTACGGGGGCGCGGAATCAGCCCCAGCATTTT,TRBV5-8,.,TRBJ1-5,.
CASSPPLVRTGEMNTEAFF,TGTGCCAGCTCACCACCTTTAGTGAGGACAGGGGAAATGAACACTGAAGCTTTCTTT,TRBV18,TRBD1,TRBJ1-1,.
CASSEGSGGYNEQFF,TGTGCCAGCAGTGAAGGGTCGGGAGGGTACAATGAGCAGTTCTTC,TRBV6-1,TRBD2,TRBJ2-1,.
CASRVMTGGVSEKLFF,TGTGCCAGTCGCGTTATGACAGGGGGCGTTAGTGAAAAACTGTTTTTT,TRBV19,TRBD1,TRBJ1-4,.
CASSQDASGRVETQYF,TGCGCCAGCAGCCAAGATGCAAGCGGGAGGGTAGAGACCCAGTACTTC,TRBV4-3,TRBD2,TRBJ2-5,.
CASSYSRSEQFF,TGTGCCAGCAGTTACTCGCGATCTGAGCAGTTCTTC,TRBV6-6,.,TRBJ2-1,.
CASSEPRGGSDEKLFF,TGTGCCAGCAGTGAGCCTAGGGGAGGGTCGGATGAAAAACTGTTTTTT,TRBV28,.,TRBJ1-4,.
CASSSRAKAFF,TGTGCCAGCAGCTCCCGCGCGAAGGCTTTCTTT,TRBV5-8,.,TRBJ1-1,.
CASSYGSGTGNEQFF,TGTGCCAGCAGCTATGGTAGCGGGACAGGAAATGAGCAGTTCTTC,TRBV11-2,.,TRBJ2-1,.
CASSAKTGEDFNQPQHF,TGTGCCAGCTCAGCCAAGACAGGGGAGGATTTCAATCAGCCCCAGCATTTT,TRBV18,TRBD1,TRBJ1-5,.
CASSQEALAMNEQFF,TGCGCCAGCAGCCAAGAGGCACTAGCGATGAATGAGCAGTTCTTC,TRBV4-3,TRBD2,TRBJ2-1,.
CASSLTLWVFF,TGTGCCAGCAGCCTGACCCTGTGGGTTTTCTTT,TRBV11-2,.,TRBJ1-1,.
CASSAKQGFGNYGYTF,TGTGCCAGCAGTGCCAAACAGGGGTTCGGAAACTATGGCTACACCTTC,TRBV6-1,TRBD1,TRBJ1-2,.
CASSTAAGGPSNQPQHF,TGTGCCAGTAGTACAGCCGCCGGGGGGCCTAGCAATCAGCCCCAGCATTTT,TRBV19,.,TRBJ1-5,.
CASSFNTGGITGELFF,TGTGCCAGCAGCTTCAATACAGGGGGCATCACCGGGGAGCTGTTTTTT,TRBV7-9,TRBD1,TRBJ2-2,.
CASSLGGGLTYGYTF,TGTGCCAGCAGCTTAGGAGGGGGCCTAACCTATGGCTACACCTTC,TRBV7-9,TRBD1,TRBJ1-2,once
CASSFGTGDQPQHF,TGTGCCAGCAGCTTCGGGACAGGGGATCAGCCCCAGCATTTT,TRBV7-6,TRBD1,TRBJ1-5,.
CASSLNSRKNNEQFF,TGTGCCAGCAGCTTAAACAGCCGAAAAAACAATGAGCAGTTCTTC,TRBV7-9,.,TRBJ2-1,.
CASRRTSGNRQFF,TGTGCCAGCAGGAGGACTAGCGGAAATAGGCAGTTCTTC,TRBV6-5,TRBD2,TRBJ2-1,.
CASSSGGYYNEQFF,TGTGCCAGTTCTTCAGGGGGTTACTACAATGAGCAGTTCTTC,TRBV5-6,TRBD1,TRBJ2-1,once
CASSQTGLHGYTF,TGTGCCAGCAGCCAGACAGGGCTTCATGGCTACACCTTC,TRBV9,TRBD1,TRBJ1-2,.
CASSQDTTYNEQFF,TGCGCCAGCTCCCAGGACACGACCTACAATGAGCAGTTCTTC,TRBV5-1,.,TRBJ2-1,.
CASSADWGAHNEQFF,TGTGCCAGCAGTGCTGACTGGGGAGCCCACAATGAGCAGTTCTTC,TRBV6-1,.,TRBJ2-1,.
CASSQGPAGGPGTGELFF,TGTGCCAGCAGCCAAGGCCCAGCGGGAGGGCCCGGCACCGGGGAGCTGTTTTTT,TRBV4-2,TRBD2,TRBJ2-2,once